Listed below are T cell receptor beta chains from one sample, sequenced in a study of T cell responses to AZD1222 COVID-19 vaccine. Sequencing used immunoSEQ multiplex PCR; TCRdb keeps in-frame clones, though not all of them. The data hold over 55,000 clones, with about 74% observed a single time. The sample was peripheral blood, taken 28 days after the second AZD1222 dose. The origin of the receptors is an adult who received the AZD1222 COVID-19 vaccine. Both conserved end residues are part of each CDR3. The D gene is left open where the match is weak. Clone size is stated in some rows and not others, as once, few, many or a class when expanded.

d_gene: NA
j_gene: TRBJ1-4
v_gene: TRBV7-2
abundance: NA
CDR3aa: CASSLGTPGAEKLFF
CDR3nt: TGTGCCAGCAGCTTAGGGACCCCCGGGGCTGAAAAACTGTTTTTT

d_gene: NA
j_gene: TRBJ2-3
v_gene: TRBV11-2
abundance: NA
CDR3aa: CASSLGYVWGATDTQYF
CDR3nt: TGTGCCAGCAGCTTAGGGTACGTTTGGGGTGCCACAGATACGCAGTATTTT

d_gene: NA
j_gene: TRBJ2-3
v_gene: TRBV6-6
abundance: NA
CDR3aa: CASSYSGEGEDTQYF
CDR3nt: TGTGCCAGCAGTTACTCGGGGGAAGGGGAAGATACGCAGTATTTT

d_gene: NA
j_gene: TRBJ1-6
v_gene: TRBV19
abundance: NA
CDR3aa: CASRWGVRSPLHF
CDR3nt: TGTGCCAGCAGGTGGGGGGTAAGGTCACCCCTCCACTTT

d_gene: TRBD1
j_gene: TRBJ1-1
v_gene: TRBV30
abundance: once
CDR3aa: CAWSPGGQEAFF
CDR3nt: TGTGCCTGGAGCCCAGGGGGACAAGAAGCTTTCTTT

d_gene: NA
j_gene: TRBJ2-7
v_gene: TRBV28
abundance: NA
CDR3aa: CASRPSATYEQYF
CDR3nt: TGTGCCAGCAGACCCTCCGCCACATACGAGCAGTACTTC

d_gene: NA
j_gene: TRBJ2-2
v_gene: TRBV10-3
abundance: once
CDR3aa: CAISESRDTGELFF
CDR3nt: TGTGCCATCAGTGAGTCTAGGGACACCGGGGAGCTGTTTTTT

d_gene: NA
j_gene: TRBJ1-2
v_gene: TRBV12-3/TRBV12-4
abundance: few
CDR3aa: CASSFRADYGYTF
CDR3nt: TGTGCCAGCAGTTTCAGGGCGGACTATGGCTACACCTTC

d_gene: NA
j_gene: TRBJ2-3
v_gene: TRBV10-3
abundance: NA
CDR3aa: CAISESPGRGAADTQYF
CDR3nt: TGTGCCATCAGTGAGTCCCCGGGCCGCGGAGCGGCAGATACGCAGTATTTT

d_gene: NA
j_gene: TRBJ1-6
v_gene: TRBV5-4
abundance: once
CDR3aa: CASSVSWDGGSPLHF
CDR3nt: TGTGCCAGCAGCGTTTCATGGGACGGGGGTTCACCCCTCCACTTT

d_gene: TRBD1
j_gene: TRBJ1-2
v_gene: TRBV10-3
abundance: NA
CDR3aa: CAISYDRGQGYTF
CDR3nt: TGTGCCATCAGCTACGACAGGGGGCAAGGCTACACCTTC

d_gene: NA
j_gene: TRBJ2-3
v_gene: TRBV7-3
abundance: NA
CDR3aa: CASSLNRDPDTQYF
CDR3nt: TGTGCCAGCAGCTTAAACCGGGACCCAGATACGCAGTATTTT

d_gene: TRBD1
j_gene: TRBJ1-2
v_gene: TRBV27
abundance: NA
CDR3aa: CASRGQGRGYTF
CDR3nt: TGTGCCAGCAGGGGACAGGGTAGGGGCTACACCTTC

d_gene: NA
j_gene: TRBJ1-2
v_gene: TRBV6-1
abundance: NA
CDR3aa: CASSEGLYGYTF
CDR3nt: TGTGCCAGCAGTGAAGGGCTCTATGGCTACACCTTC

d_gene: TRBD1
j_gene: TRBJ1-5
v_gene: TRBV7-9
abundance: once
CDR3aa: CASSPGQISNQPQHF
CDR3nt: TGTGCCAGCAGCCCGGGACAGATTAGCAATCAGCCCCAGCATTTT

d_gene: NA
j_gene: TRBJ2-3
v_gene: TRBV12-3/TRBV12-4
abundance: NA
CDR3aa: CASSQNTDTQYF
CDR3nt: TGTGCCAGCAGCCAGAACACAGATACGCAGTATTTT

d_gene: NA
j_gene: TRBJ1-2
v_gene: TRBV6-5
abundance: NA
CDR3aa: CASSYEGLTINGYTF
CDR3nt: TGTGCCAGCAGTTACGAGGGACTAACCATCAATGGCTACACCTTC

d_gene: NA
j_gene: TRBJ1-1
v_gene: TRBV21-1
abundance: NA
CDR3aa: CASSKIRVNTEAFF
CDR3nt: TGTGCCAGCAGCAAGATTAGAGTTAACACTGAAGCTTTCTTT

d_gene: NA
j_gene: TRBJ1-2
v_gene: TRBV7-2
abundance: NA
CDR3aa: CASSLGTEDGYTF
CDR3nt: TGTGCCAGCAGCTTAGGGACAGAAGATGGCTACACCTTC

d_gene: NA
j_gene: TRBJ2-1
v_gene: TRBV29-1
abundance: NA
CDR3aa: CSVVGFTYNEQFF
CDR3nt: TGCAGCGTTGTTGGGTTCACCTACAATGAGCAGTTCTTC

d_gene: NA
j_gene: TRBJ1-2
v_gene: TRBV3-1/TRBV3-2
abundance: NA
CDR3aa: CASSQALAQVASYGYTF
CDR3nt: TGTGCCAGCAGCCAAGCCCTCGCCCAGGTGGCAAGCTATGGCTACACCTTC

d_gene: TRBD2
j_gene: TRBJ2-1
v_gene: TRBV6-5
abundance: few
CDR3aa: CASSYSFSGGAGEQFF
CDR3nt: TGTGCCAGCAGTTACTCGTTCAGCGGGGGGGCAGGTGAGCAGTTCTTC